The 28 T cell receptor beta chains presented below share a single source sample, sequenced in a study of PD-1 blockade in classical Hodgkin lymphoma. Only in-frame clones appear in the TCRdb table, and some are missing; sequencing was by immunoSEQ multiplex PCR. In the table there are tens of thousands of clones, roughly 85% of which are singletons. Regarding time point: cycle 4 day 1 (C4D1), after five to seven weeks of nivolumab. Patients all relapsed after autologous stem cell transplantation, and there was variation in brentuximab vedotin exposure. The material sequenced was peripheral blood mononuclear cells (PBMCs), taken before the fourth cycle of nivolumab. Every receptor here comes from a human donor with classical Hodgkin lymphoma.

The genes are TRBV11-1 and TRBJ1-1; D is unresolved. With 5 bases removed from V and 5 bases from J, the gap between germline ends came to 9 bases. CDR3 length equals 12 residues. From germline, CDR1 is SGHAT and CDR2 FQDESV (reference sequence). For the CDR3, the DNA is TGTGCCAGCAGCCCGGGAGGGACTGAAGCTTTCTTT. Amino acid sequence: CASSPGGTEAFF.

The V and J genes are TRBV5-4 and TRBJ2-5; the D gene could be TRBD1 or TRBD2 (5 bases each). Germline V lookup: CDR1 SGHNT, CDR2 YYREEE (reference sequence). The CDR3 consists of 14 residues. Trimming stripped 5 bases from V and 3 bases from J, with 14 bases between. The CDR3: CASRRPGTEETQYF. In DNA form, the CDR3 reads TGTGCCAGCAGACGTCCCGGGACGGAAGAGACCCAGTACTTC.

Concerning this clone: The sample carries other DNA sequences with the same CDR3. The chain is built from TRBV5-1 and TRBJ1-5; TRBD1 is a possible D gene (6 bases). The V end lost 0 bases, the J end lost 4 bases, and 11 bases lay between the germline ends. The germline V gene encodes CDR1 SGHRS and CDR2 YFSETQ. The CDR3 has 15 amino acids. CDR3 nucleotide sequence: TGCGCCAGCAGCTTGGAGACAGGTTCTAATCAGCCCCAGCATTTT. Translation gives CASSLETGSNQPQHF.

This clone was found once. The V and J genes are TRBV5-7 and TRBJ2-7; the D gene is possibly TRBD1 (5 bases). TRBV5-7 is an open reading frame, and its role is uncertain. Trimming took 1 base from V and 3 from J, leaving 14 bases between them. The CDR3 contains 15 residues. DNA of the CDR3: TGTGCCAGCAGCTTGCGACAGAAAGTACACTACGAGCAGTACTTC. Protein: CASSLRQKVHYEQYF.

This clone was seen only a few times. This rearrangement joins TRBV4-1 to TRBJ2-1; the match to TRBD2 covers 9 bases. The CDR3 runs 16 residues. The V gene end was trimmed by 0 bases and the J gene end by 5 bases; junction bases not matched to a gene: 5. Germline CDR1 and CDR2: MGHRA and YSYEKL. The CDR3 here is CASSQERLAGHNEQFF. CDR3 coding DNA: TGCGCCAGCAGCCAAGAGCGTCTAGCGGGGCACAATGAGCAGTTCTTC.

The chain employs TRBV6-5 and TRBJ1-2; 8 bases fit TRBD1. V shed 4 bases and J 4 bases; nucleotides not matched to a gene: 8. This CDR3 contains 15 residues. The germline CDR1 and CDR2 sequences are MNHEY and SVGAGI. The CDR3 reads CASSSQGAGSYGYTF. In nucleotides, the CDR3 is TGTGCCAGCAGTTCCCAGGGGGCCGGGTCCTATGGCTACACCTTC.

This clone was picked up one time. The V gene is TRBV25-1, the J gene TRBJ1-1, with D perhaps matching TRBD1 (5 bases). Germline CDR1 and CDR2: MGHDK and SYGVNS. This CDR3 comprises 13 residues. With 6 bases removed from V and 0 bases from J, the gap between germline ends came to 8 bases. CDR3 nucleotide sequence: TGTGCCAGCAGAGGACAAATGAACACTGAAGCTTTCTTT. Protein sequence: CASRGQMNTEAFF.

This clone has a handful of counts. The chain employs TRBV7-9 and TRBJ1-5; 8 bases match TRBD1. Germline lookup yields CDR1 SEHNR and CDR2 FQNEAQ (reference sequence). This CDR3 has 15 amino acids. With 3 bases clipped from V and 6 bases from J, the junction kept 7 bases outside the gene matches. CDR3 sequence: CASSLSTGVGQPQHF. In nucleotides, the CDR3 is TGTGCCAGCAGCTTGTCGACAGGGGTGGGTCAGCCCCAGCATTTT.

The chain joins TRBV7-9 to TRBJ1-4; a weak D match, TRBD1 (6 bases). Per the germline V gene, CDR1 is SEHNR and CDR2 is FQNEAQ (reference sequence). CDR3 length: 16 residues. With 5 bases removed from V and 6 bases from J, the gap between germline ends came to 19 bases. The chain's CDR3 is CASSPLLDRMDEKLFF. The CDR3 DNA is TGTGCCAGCAGCCCTCTACTCGACAGGATGGATGAAAAACTGTTTTTT.

Notes on this clone: This specimen includes other DNA sequences encoding the same CDR3. V is TRBV5-1 and J is TRBJ2-3; 9 bases are a match to TRBD1. Losses at the gene ends were 2 bases for V and 3 bases for J; bases not matched to a gene: 1. Germline assignment: CDR1 SGHRS and CDR2 YFSETQ. The CDR3 sequence is 14 residues long. DNA of the CDR3: TGCGCCAGCAGCTTCGGACAGGGGACAGATACGCAGTATTTT. Translation gives CASSFGQGTDTQYF.

The chain carries TRBV28 and TRBJ1-1; unclear D gene. This CDR3 spans 12 amino acids. The V end was cut by 8 bases, the J end by 8 bases, with 15 bases between. Germline loops: CDR1 MDHEN, CDR2 SYDVKM. Written as DNA, the CDR3 is TGTGCCAGCCGTCTTCCGGGAAAGGAAGCTTTCTTT. This encodes CASRLPGKEAFF.

This chain uses TRBV7-6 with TRBJ2-3; 10 bases line up with TRBD1. This CDR3 has 18 residues. J was trimmed by 2 bases and V by 3 bases; bases with no gene match: 11. Germline CDR1 SGHVS, CDR2 FNYEAQ. DNA for the CDR3: TGTGCCAGCAGCTTCTCGCTCGGACAGGGGGAAACCACAGATACGCAGTATTTT. It specifies CASSFSLGQGETTDTQYF.

The V gene is TRBV4-1, the J gene TRBJ2-7; 12 bases fit TRBD2. There are 16 residues in the CDR3. CDR1 is MGHRA and CDR2 is YSYEKL in the germline V gene. V lost 3 bases to trimming and J lost 1 base; unmatched junction nucleotides: 4. The CDR3 bases are TGCGCCAGCAGCCATCCCACTAGCGGGGGGTCCTACGAGCAGTACTTC. Its translation: CASSHPTSGGSYEQYF.

V gene TRBV5-1 combines with J gene TRBJ2-3; either TRBD1 or TRBD2 may supply D (5 bases each). Trimming left V 1 base short and J 3 bases short, with 15 bases between. Per the germline V gene, CDR1 is SGHRS and CDR2 is YFSETQ. There are 16 residues in the CDR3. The CDR3 loop reads CASSLRGAELTDTQYF. The CDR3 DNA is TGCGCCAGCAGCTTGAGAGGGGCTGAGTTGACAGATACGCAGTATTTT.

The V and J genes are TRBV6-5 and TRBJ2-1; 9 bases map to TRBD2. The V gene end was trimmed by 7 bases and the J gene end by 8 bases; junction bases not matched to a gene: 12. CDR3 length: 15 residues. Germline V gene sequence: CDR1 MNHEY, CDR2 SVGAGI. CDR3 region: CASTLGGGATDEQFF. The CDR3 DNA sequence: TGTGCCAGCACCCTCGGCGGGGGGGCCACGGATGAGCAGTTCTTC.

This chain links TRBV5-4 with TRBJ2-1; the match to TRBD2 covers 11 bases. The CDR3 runs 15 residues. Looked up from germline, CDR1 is SGHNT and CDR2 is YYREEE (reference sequence). Trimming took 5 bases from V and 13 from J; bases not matched to a gene: 14. CDR3 residues: CASRSGLAVEEGQFF. The CDR3 DNA follows: TGTGCCAGCAGGTCGGGACTAGCGGTGGAAGAGGGCCAGTTCTTC. The entire variable domain, with the rest obtained from reference TRBV5-4 and TRBJ2-1, is as follows: ETGVTQSPTHLIKTRGQQVTLRCSSQSGHNTVSWYQQALGQGPQFIFQYYREEENGRGNFPPRFSGLQFPNYSSELNVNALELDDSALYLCASRSGLAVEEGQFFGPGTRLTVL.

The chain employs TRBV6-1 and TRBJ1-6, with a weak D call TRBD1 (5 bases). The CDR3 length is 17 residues. The germline V gene has CDR1 MNHNS and CDR2 SASEGT. V dropped 3 bases and J dropped 0 bases, with 12 bases sitting between them. The CDR3 sequence is CASSEWGRSSYNSPLHF. CDR3 sequence (DNA): TGTGCCAGCAGTGAGTGGGGCAGGAGCTCCTATAATTCACCCCTCCACTTT.

The chain has TRBV2 and TRBJ1-3, with D possibly TRBD1 on 5 matching bases. Germline lookup yields CDR1 SNHLY and CDR2 FYNNEI. The CDR3 loop spans 14 amino acids. With 2 bases removed from V and 6 bases from J, the gap between germline ends came to 11 bases. Here the CDR3 reads CASSEYGTTNTIYF. The CDR3 nucleotides are TGTGCCAGCAGTGAATATGGGACGACAAACACCATATATTTT.

The chain recombines TRBV5-1 with TRBJ1-1, with D unresolved. This CDR3 comprises 15 residues. Germline V gene data show CDR1 as SGHRS and CDR2 as YFSETQ. Trimming took 0 bases from V and 2 from J, leaving 11 bases between them. The CDR3 sequence is CASSLGVTRNTEAFF. The DNA for the CDR3 is TGCGCCAGCAGCTTGGGAGTAACAAGAAACACTGAAGCTTTCTTT.

The gene calls are TRBV6-6 and TRBJ2-1; 9 bases line up with TRBD2. The germline V gene has CDR1 MNHNY and CDR2 SVGAGI (reference sequence). The junction had 13 bases not matched to a gene; V was cut back by 6 bases and J by 7 bases. The CDR3 contains 16 residues. The CDR3 reads CASSLQTSGKGNEQFF. As DNA, the CDR3 is TGTGCCAGCAGCCTCCAGACTAGCGGAAAAGGGAATGAGCAGTTCTTC.

This chain uses TRBV6-1 with TRBJ2-2; D unclear. The CDR3 runs 15 residues. CDR1 and CDR2 (germline): MNHNS, SASEGT. Deletions cut 7 bases from V and 0 bases from J, with 12 bases between. The CDR3 bases are TGTGCCAGCAAACCCGGCCAGGCGAACACCGGGGAGCTGTTTTTT. It yields the protein CASKPGQANTGELFF.

V and J are TRBV19 and TRBJ1-1; D not certain. Trimming removed 1 base at V and 0 bases at J, with 12 bases between. The CDR3 has 16 residues. Germline V gene lookup returns CDR1 LNHDA and CDR2 SQIVND (reference sequence). CDR3 DNA: TGTGCCAGTAGTATAGGCGGCGGGAAAATGAACACTGAAGCTTTCTTT. Residues: CASSIGGGKMNTEAFF.

The rearrangement links TRBV7-9 to TRBJ2-3; D unclear. Trimming took 5 bases from V and 1 from J, leaving 1 base between them. The CDR3 runs to 11 residues. Germline lookup yields CDR1 SEHNR and CDR2 FQNEAQ (reference sequence). The CDR3 coding sequence is TGTGCCAGCAGCCGCACAGATACGCAGTATTTT. This codes for CASSRTDTQYF.

This clone has just one count. The rearrangement links TRBV2 to TRBJ1-6; 11 positions agree with TRBD1. CDR3 length: 19 amino acids. Germline loops: CDR1 SNHLY, CDR2 FYNNEI. J was trimmed by 7 bases and V by 4 bases; bases with no gene match: 15. The CDR3 sequence: CASSVRSGQGVTPNSPLHF. CDR3 DNA sequence: TGTGCCAGCAGTGTAAGGTCGGGACAGGGGGTTACCCCCAATTCACCCCTCCACTTT.

V usage is TRBV9 and J usage is TRBJ2-5; TRBD2 matches 12 bases. V lost 6 bases, J lost 4 bases, and 4 bases stayed unmatched. The germline CDR1 and CDR2 sequences are SGDLS and YYNGEE. The CDR3 sequence is 14 residues long. CDR3 protein: CASTSGGASETQYF. The CDR3 bases are TGTGCCAGCACTAGCGGGGGGGCCTCAGAGACCCAGTACTTC. The full variable domain, its missing parts supplied by reference TRBV9 and TRBJ2-5, is DSGVTQTPKHLITATGQRVTLRCSPRSGDLSVYWYQQSLDQGLQFLIQYYNGEERAKGNILERFSAQQFPDLHSELNLSSLELGDSALYFCASTSGGASETQYFGPGTRLLVL.

This clone was found once. The J gene is TRBJ1-4, the V gene TRBV5-1; TRBD1 aligns across 7 bases. The CDR3 is 16 residues long. The trim removed 1 base at V and 5 bases at J, leaving 8 bases unmatched. Germline CDR1 SGHRS, CDR2 YFSETQ. The CDR3 spells CASSLPAGTANEKLFF. The CDR3 bases are TGCGCCAGCAGCTTGCCGGCCGGGACAGCGAATGAAAAACTGTTTTTT.

The chain has TRBV30 and TRBJ1-5; D is undetermined. The germline V gene has CDR1 GTSNPN and CDR2 SVGIG (reference sequence). Trimming shortened V by 2 bases and J by 0 bases, and 5 bases separated the two germline ends. This CDR3 comprises 13 residues. CDR3 sequence (DNA): TGTGCCTGGAGTACGGATAGCAATCAGCCCCAGCATTTT. It is translated as CAWSTDSNQPQHF.

The chain links TRBV10-3 to TRBJ2-5; 9 nucleotides align to TRBD2. The CDR3 totals 16 residues. Germline CDR1 reads ENHRY; CDR2 reads SYGVKD. V lost 4 bases to trimming and J lost 3 bases; unmatched junction nucleotides: 9. The CDR3 bases are TGTGCCATCAGTGTGGCTAGCGGGGTATCAAAAGAGACCCAGTACTTC. Translation: CAISVASGVSKETQYF.